Shown below are 26 T cell receptor beta chains from a single sample sequenced in a study of blood T cell repertoires in COVID-19. Assay used: immunoSEQ multiplex PCR; TCRdb lists only in-frame clones, some missing. The sample contains some 190,000 clones, 88% of which appear only once. Sequenced input: peripheral blood. These receptors were collected from a human donor in a cohort sampled during active COVID-19.

The rearrangement uses TRBV11-2 and TRBJ1-1, with 9 nucleotides matching TRBD1. The germline V gene encodes CDR1 SGHAT and CDR2 FQNNGV. Germline trimming cut 4 bases from V and 4 bases from J; bases unmatched to any gene: 10. CDR3 length: 16 residues. The CDR3 sequence is CASSSGQGLRGTEAFF. CDR3 nucleotides: TGTGCCAGCAGCTCCGGACAGGGGTTGAGGGGCACTGAAGCTTTCTTT.

This clone was found a few times. CDR3 region: CAKTGGYGYTF. The CDR3 DNA reads as TGTGCCAAGACAGGGGGCTATGGCTACACCTTC. The chain uses TRBV2 and TRBJ1-2; 9 bases agree with TRBD1. V trimming: 10 bases; J trimming: 4 bases; junction bases outside the gene matches: 1. The germline CDR1 and CDR2 sequences are SNHLY and FYNNEI. The CDR3 sequence is 11 residues long.

This clone was observed a handful of times. This rearrangement joins TRBV19 to TRBJ2-7; 11 bases align to TRBD2. V dropped 9 bases and J dropped 2; count of bases not matched to a gene: 6. The V gene's germline CDR1 is LNHDA and CDR2 SQIVND (reference sequence). The CDR3 has 14 residues. As DNA, the CDR3 is TGTGCCAGCCATAGCGGGGGGGATCCCTACGAGCAGTACTTC. This translates into CASHSGGDPYEQYF.

The chain joins TRBV18 to TRBJ2-5, with 9 nucleotides matching TRBD1. Looked up from germline, CDR1 is KGHSH and CDR2 is LQKENI. The length of the CDR3 is 15 residues. The junction had 9 bases not matched to a gene; V was cut back by 6 bases and J by 4 bases. Here the CDR3 DNA reads TGTGCCAGCTCTCAGGGGACAGGGATGGGAGAGACCCAGTACTTC. Its translation is CASSQGTGMGETQYF. Using reference TRBV18 and TRBJ2-5 for the parts outside the CDR3, the full variable domain is NAGVMQNPRHLVRRRGQEARLRCSPMKGHSHVYWYRQLPEEGLKFMVYLQKENIIDESGMPKERFSAEFPKEGPSILRIQQVVRGDSAAYFCASSQGTGMGETQYFGPGTRLLVL.

The chain couples TRBV12-5 to TRBJ2-7; 9 bases map to TRBD1. V lost 4 bases to trimming and J lost 0 bases; unmatched junction nucleotides: 7. This CDR3 region has 16 residues. Germline CDR1 is LGHNT and CDR2 is FRNRAP. The CDR3 nucleotides are TGTGCTAGTGGTTCCGGGGGGACAGGGAGCTCCTACGAGCAGTACTTC. Its protein product is CASGSGGTGSSYEQYF.

The CDR3 reads CAWSHWDSRGYTF. The CDR3 coding sequence is TGTGCCTGGAGTCATTGGGACAGCCGGGGCTACACCTTC. V gene TRBV30 combines with J gene TRBJ1-2; TRBD1 matches at 7 bases. This CDR3 is 13 amino acids long. Germline V gene sequence: CDR1 GTSNPN, CDR2 SVGIG (reference sequence). J was trimmed by 8 bases and V by 2 bases; bases with no gene match: 8.

The genes are TRBV6-2 or TRBV6-3 and TRBJ1-5; D gene ambiguous. CDR1 and CDR2 (germline): MNHEY, SVGEGT. This CDR3 contains 16 residues. The V end was cut by 2 bases, the J end by 2 bases, with 13 bases between. The CDR3 here is CASSYPRGLGNQPQHF. CDR3 DNA sequence: TGTGCCAGCAGTTACCCCAGAGGCTTAGGCAATCAGCCCCAGCATTTT.

The CDR3 DNA sequence: TGTGCCAGCGGGCCAGACAGCTATCAGCCCCAGCATTTT. It is translated as CASGPDSYQPQHF. V gene TRBV6-5 combines with J gene TRBJ1-5; tentatively, D is TRBD1 (5 bases). Germline V CDR1 and CDR2: MNHEY, SVGAGI. The ends were cut back, 8 bases at V and 5 bases at J, with 13 bases in the middle. This CDR3 spans 13 amino acids.

This clone showed up just a few times. This chain joins TRBV30 and TRBJ1-1, with D hard to call. The V end lost 2 bases, the J end lost 0 bases, and 7 bases lay between the germline ends. The CDR3 has 13 amino acids. CDR1 is GTSNPN and CDR2 is SVGIG in the germline V gene (reference sequence). The CDR3, as DNA: TGTGCCTGGAGTCCCGTTTTGAACACTGAAGCTTTCTTT. Translation: CAWSPVLNTEAFF.

V usage is TRBV18 and J usage is TRBJ1-1; TRBD1 matches at 7 bases. This CDR3 is built from 18 residues. CDR1 and CDR2 (germline): KGHSH, LQKENI. Trimming cost V 3 bases and J 0 bases; bases outside gene matches: 13. CDR3 amino acids: CASSPGVVRGELNTEAFF. As DNA, the CDR3 is TGTGCCAGCTCACCGGGAGTGGTCAGGGGGGAATTGAACACTGAAGCTTTCTTT.

In its sample, this clone was seen a few times. The J gene is TRBJ2-7, the V gene TRBV7-6; D is possibly TRBD2 (6 bases). Deletions cut 1 base from V and 4 bases from J, with 11 bases between. This CDR3 region has 14 residues. Looked up from germline, CDR1 is SGHVS and CDR2 is FNYEAQ. CDR3 residues: CASSLGISGYEQYF. The DNA for the CDR3 is TGTGCCAGCAGCTTAGGAATTAGCGGTTACGAGCAGTACTTC.

J is TRBJ2-3 and V is TRBV7-6, with unresolved D. Deletions cut 2 bases from V and 2 bases from J, with 5 bases between. Germline V lookup: CDR1 SGHVS, CDR2 FNYEAQ. The CDR3 runs to 13 residues. The CDR3 DNA sequence: TGTGCCAGCAGCTTAACTTACACAGATACGCAGTATTTT. Amino acids: CASSLTYTDTQYF. Filled out from reference TRBV7-6 and TRBJ2-3, the complete variable domain reads GAGVSQSPRYKVTKRGQDVALRCDPISGHVSLYWYRQALGQGPEFLTYFNYEAQQDKSGLPNDRFSAERPEGSISTLTIQRTEQRDSAMYRCASSLTYTDTQYFGPGTRLTVL.

V gene TRBV2 combines with J gene TRBJ2-1; 13 bases are shared with TRBD2. The CDR3 has 13 amino acids. From germline, CDR1 is SNHLY and CDR2 FYNNEI. V shed 4 bases and J 10 bases; nucleotides not matched to a gene: 1. The DNA of the CDR3 is TGTGCCAGCAGTGGGGGACTAGCGGGAGAGCAGTTCTTC. This sequence encodes CASSGGLAGEQFF.

The rearrangement uses TRBV30 and TRBJ1-4; 8 bases align to TRBD1. The ends lost 3 bases at V and 3 bases at J; junction bases unmatched: 3. The CDR3 runs 14 residues. Germline lookup yields CDR1 GTSNPN and CDR2 SVGIG (reference sequence). CDR3 DNA sequence: TGTGCCTGGAGCCCGGGACAGGCTAATGAAAAACTGTTTTTT. Amino acid sequence: CAWSPGQANEKLFF.

DNA of the CDR3: TGTGCCAGCGGGGGGGGGAGTGCGTTGAGCACAGATACGCAGTATTTT. Amino acids: CASGGGSALSTDTQYF. The chain has TRBV7-2 and TRBJ2-3; 7 bases are a match to TRBD2. The CDR3 runs 16 residues. Germline lookup yields CDR1 SGHTA and CDR2 FQGNSA. After removal of 8 bases from V and 0 bases from J, the junction contained 11 bases not matched to a gene.

The chain is built from TRBV7-2 and TRBJ2-3; D may be TRBD2 (7 bases). Trimming cost V 5 bases and J 1 base, with 13 bases left between them. Germline V CDR1 and CDR2: SGHTA, FQGNSA. There are 15 residues in the CDR3. The CDR3 is CASSPTRGRTDTQYF. As DNA, the CDR3 is TGTGCCAGCAGCCCCACGCGGGGGCGCACAGATACGCAGTATTTT.

The gene calls are TRBV11-3 and TRBJ2-1; D is unresolved. The CDR3 loop spans 13 amino acids. Germline-derived CDR1 and CDR2 are SGHNT and YENEEA. V dropped 1 base and J dropped 8 bases, with 9 bases sitting between them. Here the CDR3 DNA reads TGTGCCAGCAGCTTAGGTCTGAGCGATGAGCAGTTCTTC. Encoded protein: CASSLGLSDEQFF. Filled out from reference TRBV11-3 and TRBJ2-1, the complete variable domain reads EAGVVQSPRYKIIEKKQPVAFWCNPISGHNTLYWYLQNLGQGPELLIRYENEEAVDDSQLPKDRFSAERLKGVDSTLKIQPAELGDSAVYLCASSLGLSDEQFFGPGTRLTVL.

This chain links TRBV5-1 with TRBJ1-5; D not resolved. V was shortened by 0 bases and J by 5 bases, with 6 bases between the two germline ends. Germline values: CDR1 SGHRS, CDR2 YFSETQ. The CDR3 runs 13 residues. The CDR3 loop is CASSLGEDQPQHF. In nucleotides, the CDR3 is TGCGCCAGCAGCTTGGGGGAGGATCAGCCCCAGCATTTT.

The gene calls are TRBV4-1 and TRBJ2-7; 11 bases are shared with TRBD1. V was pared by 0 bases and J by 4 bases, with 8 bases of the junction left unmatched. CDR3 length: 17 residues. CDR1 is MGHRA, CDR2 YSYEKL, per germline. In DNA, the CDR3 is TGCGCCAGCAGCCAAGAGCCCCTGGACAGGGGGCTTTACGAGCAGTACTTC. It codes for CASSQEPLDRGLYEQYF.

V usage is TRBV9 and J usage is TRBJ2-1; possible D gene TRBD1, 5 bases. Trimming removed 0 bases at V and 2 bases at J, with 12 bases between. Germline CDR1 and CDR2: SGDLS and YYNGEE. This CDR3 is 16 amino acids long. The CDR3 DNA sequence: TGTGCCAGCAGCGTAGTATCTCTAGGGGCCTACAATGAGCAGTTCTTC. Its protein is CASSVVSLGAYNEQFF.

This clone was counted once. The V and J genes are TRBV5-5 and TRBJ1-6, with D possibly matching TRBD1 (6 bases). CDR1 and CDR2 from the germline V gene are SGHKS and YYEKEE (reference sequence). CDR3 length equals 16 residues. V lost 2 bases and J 7 bases, leaving 16 bases between the germline ends. The CDR3 loop reads CASSFSWDTPNSPLHF. The CDR3 region has the DNA TGTGCCAGCAGCTTTAGTTGGGACACGCCAAATTCACCCCTCCACTTT.

The J gene is TRBJ2-7, the V gene TRBV9, with 8 bases lining up with TRBD1. V was pared by 0 bases and J by 5 bases, with 10 bases of the junction left unmatched. The CDR3 runs 16 residues. CDR1 SGDLS and CDR2 YYNGEE come from the germline V gene. CDR3 sequence: CASSVAAGQGTDEQYF. The CDR3, as DNA: TGTGCCAGCAGCGTAGCTGCAGGACAGGGAACCGACGAGCAGTACTTC.

V usage is TRBV2 and J usage is TRBJ1-2; possible D gene TRBD1, 5 bases. Germline V gene sequence: CDR1 SNHLY, CDR2 FYNNEI. The CDR3 consists of 13 residues. V dropped 0 bases and J dropped 8 bases, with 10 bases sitting between them. CDR3 DNA sequence: TGTGCCAGCAGTGAAGCAGGGGCTGGCGGCTACACCTTC. Its protein product is CASSEAGAGGYTF.

The genes are TRBV27 and TRBJ2-7; 8 positions match TRBD2. CDR1 MNHEY and CDR2 SMNVEV come from the germline V gene (reference sequence). This CDR3 region has 15 residues. The V and J ends lost 2 bases and 4 bases, in that order; junction bases with no gene match: 7. As DNA, the CDR3 is TGTGCCAGCAGTTTAGCGGCGGGGGGCCAGTACGAGCAGTACTTC. This translates into CASSLAAGGQYEQYF.

The chain uses TRBV19 and TRBJ2-3; the match to TRBD2 covers 11 bases. In germline, CDR1 is LNHDA, CDR2 SQIVND (reference sequence). J was trimmed by 11 bases and V by 5 bases; bases with no gene match: 12. This CDR3 is built from 15 residues. The CDR3 region is CASSFSGTSGSLQYF. CDR3 nucleotide sequence: TGTGCCAGTAGTTTTTCAGGGACTAGCGGTTCTTTGCAGTATTTT.

The chain carries TRBV2 and TRBJ2-7; D unresolved. This CDR3 is 14 amino acids long. CDR1 is SNHLY, CDR2 FYNNEI, per germline. Trimming shortened V by 7 bases and J by 2 bases, and 15 bases separated the two germline ends. The CDR3 DNA reads as TGTGCCAGCACATACAAGCGTACCACCTACGAGCAGTACTTC. It translates to CASTYKRTTYEQYF.